The 25 T cell receptor beta chains listed next were all sequenced from one sample in a study of cytomegalovirus exposure and HLA in healthy donors (dated by TCRdb to 2016 to 2017). The method behind the library was the immunoSEQ multiplex PCR assay. TCRdb took over this immuneACCESS table, retaining in-frame rearrangements with V and J assigned. Such tables are incomplete; in checked studies, under half of the missing clones stem from an unresolved V gene, and the remainder is unexplained. Recorded for this sample are about 270,000 clones; 65% to 90% of them occurred a single time. Approximately 1% of the sample goes to the ten largest clones. Material for sequencing was PBMCs. The source is a woman younger than 30 in good health and CMV-seronegative.

The chain employs TRBV30 and TRBJ1-1; D is uncertain. Trimming stripped 2 bases from V and 1 base from J, with 14 bases between. CDR1 and CDR2 (germline): GTSNPN, SVGIG (reference sequence). The CDR3 is 15 residues long. The CDR3 region is CAWSTIRITNTEAFF. CDR3 coding DNA: TGTGCCTGGAGTACTATTAGGATAACGAACACTGAAGCTTTCTTT.

In the case of this clone: Other DNA variants within this sample encode the same CDR3. The CDR3 protein is CASSLQGDTEAFF. CDR3 coding DNA: TGTGCCAGCAGTTTACAGGGGGACACTGAAGCTTTCTTT. The rearrangement links TRBV28 to TRBJ1-1; 7 positions match TRBD1. Per the germline V gene, CDR1 is MDHEN and CDR2 is SYDVKM. The junction had 0 bases not matched to a gene; V was cut back by 2 bases and J by 3 bases. This CDR3 comprises 13 residues.

CDR3 region: CASKRPGWGSYEQYF. The CDR3 bases are TGTGCCAGCAAAAGACCGGGATGGGGCTCCTACGAGCAGTACTTC. The chain uses TRBV27 and TRBJ2-7; D might be TRBD2 (5 bases). The CDR3 covers 15 residues. Per germline, CDR1 MNHEY and CDR2 SMNVEV (reference sequence). Trimming cost V 7 bases and J 0 bases, with 16 bases left between them.

This chain joins TRBV5-4 and TRBJ2-3; 9 nucleotides line up with TRBD2. V lost 2 bases to trimming and J lost 2 bases; unmatched junction nucleotides: 6. Per the germline V gene, CDR1 is SGHNT and CDR2 is YYREEE (reference sequence). The CDR3 is 16 amino acids. The CDR3 here is CASSLKAGGFTDTQYF. DNA of the CDR3: TGTGCCAGCAGCTTAAAAGCGGGAGGTTTCACAGATACGCAGTATTTT.

The chain uses TRBV7-3 and TRBJ1-6; maybe TRBD1 (5 bases). Germline loops: CDR1 SGHTA, CDR2 FQGTGA. CDR3 length: 14 amino acids. Trimming removed 4 bases at V and 6 bases at J, with 10 bases between. CDR3 residues: CASSSQGGNSPLHF. The DNA of the CDR3 is TGTGCCAGCAGCTCCCAGGGAGGTAATTCACCCCTCCACTTT.

This chain joins TRBV7-8 and TRBJ2-7, with TRBD1 matching over 7 bases. Unmatched junction bases numbered 5, after V lost 5 bases and J lost 1 base. The CDR3 extends over 14 amino acids. Germline values: CDR1 SGHVS, CDR2 FQNEAQ. CDR3 sequence (DNA): TGTGCCAGCAGCCCGGGACAGTCATCCTACGAGCAGTACTTC. This encodes CASSPGQSSYEQYF.

This clone was found once. The chain is built from TRBV4-1 and TRBJ2-5; 7 positions match TRBD2. The length of the CDR3 is 16 residues. Germline V lookup: CDR1 MGHRA, CDR2 YSYEKL. Trimming took 3 bases from V and 4 from J; bases not matched to a gene: 11. CDR3 in amino acids: CASSHPPWGGRETQYF. CDR3 coding DNA: TGCGCCAGCAGCCACCCACCTTGGGGGGGGAGAGAGACCCAGTACTTC.

The rearrangement uses TRBV18 and TRBJ1-5; tentatively, D is TRBD1 (5 bases). The germline CDR1 and CDR2 sequences are KGHSH and LQKENI. The CDR3 runs to 16 residues. V was cut by 3 bases and J by 2 bases, with 14 bases left in between. Written as DNA, the CDR3 is TGTGCCAGCTCACCTCGACGACAGCGAGGCAATCAGCCCCAGCATTTT. It translates to CASSPRRQRGNQPQHF. Full variable domain (remainder filled in from reference TRBV18 and TRBJ1-5): NAGVMQNPRHLVRRRGQEARLRCSPMKGHSHVYWYRQLPEEGLKFMVYLQKENIIDESGMPKERFSAEFPKEGPSILRIQQVVRGDSAAYFCASSPRRQRGNQPQHFGDGTRLSIL.

The rearrangement uses TRBV7-6 and TRBJ2-3; D is undetermined. CDR3 length equals 13 residues. The V gene's germline CDR1 is SGHVS and CDR2 FNYEAQ. Deletions cut 5 bases from V and 0 bases from J, with 6 bases between. The CDR3 bases are TGTGCCAGCAGCCCTACTAGCACAGATACGCAGTATTTT. Its translation is CASSPTSTDTQYF.

This clone has a handful of counts. The chain has TRBV19 and TRBJ2-1; the match to TRBD2 covers 10 bases. The J segment lost 2 bases and the V segment lost 10 bases, leaving 8 bases of the junction unmatched. The germline gives CDR1 LNHDA, CDR2 SQIVND (reference sequence). This CDR3 region has 15 residues. In nucleotides, the CDR3 is TGTGCCACCCGGGTAGCGGGAGGTCCCTACAATGAGCAGTTCTTC. It codes for CATRVAGGPYNEQFF.

The gene calls are TRBV18 and TRBJ2-3; 15 nucleotides agree with TRBD2. This CDR3 is 18 amino acids long. The ends lost 4 bases at V and 2 bases at J; junction bases unmatched: 7. Germline-derived CDR1 and CDR2 are KGHSH and LQKENI. The CDR3 reads CASSRAGLAGGPTDTQYF. The CDR3 region has the DNA TGTGCCAGCTCACGCGCGGGACTAGCGGGGGGCCCCACAGATACGCAGTATTTT. The full variable domain, with the rest looked up from reference TRBV18 and TRBJ2-3, is NAGVMQNPRHLVRRRGQEARLRCSPMKGHSHVYWYRQLPEEGLKFMVYLQKENIIDESGMPKERFSAEFPKEGPSILRIQQVVRGDSAAYFCASSRAGLAGGPTDTQYFGPGTRLTVL.

The count of this clone is one. The V call is TRBV7-3, the J call TRBJ2-1; 8 bases align to TRBD2. This CDR3 has 15 amino acids. The J segment lost 3 bases and the V segment lost 5 bases, leaving 6 bases of the junction unmatched. Germline V gene lookup returns CDR1 SGHTA and CDR2 FQGTGA. CDR3 sequence: CASSPASGLYNEQFF. In DNA form, the CDR3 reads TGTGCCAGCAGCCCGGCTAGCGGGCTCTACAATGAGCAGTTCTTC.

This chain links TRBV19 with TRBJ2-7, with D uncertain. V was trimmed by 2 bases and J by 4 bases, leaving 9 bases between them. The CDR3 sequence is 13 residues long. Germline CDR1 is LNHDA and CDR2 is SQIVND (reference sequence). CDR3 coding DNA: TGTGCCAGTAGTATATCAGATGGTTACGAGCAGTACTTC. It encodes CASSISDGYEQYF.

The chain has TRBV7-2 and TRBJ2-5, with D perhaps TRBD2 (5 bases). There are 13 residues in the CDR3. The V gene lost 1 base and the J gene lost 4 bases, with 7 bases spanning the gap. Germline values: CDR1 SGHTA, CDR2 FQGNSA. The CDR3 DNA reads TGTGCCAGCAGCTTAGAAGGGAGAGAGACCCAGTACTTC. Its translation: CASSLEGRETQYF.

V gene TRBV27 combines with J gene TRBJ2-7, with 11 nucleotides matching TRBD2. Germline V gene data show CDR1 as MNHEY and CDR2 as SMNVEV (reference sequence). The CDR3 is 17 residues long. V lost 2 bases, J lost 2 bases, and 8 bases stayed unmatched. Here the CDR3 DNA reads TGTGCCAGCAGTTTAGTCGGGACTAGCGGCTTTACCTACGAGCAGTACTTC. Translated, it gives CASSLVGTSGFTYEQYF.

The chain is built from TRBV6-4 and TRBJ2-3, with 10 nucleotides matching TRBD2. The V segment lost 5 bases and the J segment 3 bases; nucleotides outside the gene matches: 5. CDR1 and CDR2 (germline): MRHNA, SNTAGT. This CDR3 spans 15 amino acids. CDR3 residues: CASSKSGGATDTQYF. The CDR3, as DNA: TGTGCCAGCAGTAAGAGCGGGGGGGCTACAGATACGCAGTATTTT.

V is TRBV5-6 and J is TRBJ2-7; TRBD1 matches 8 bases. Germline V gives CDR1 SGHDT, CDR2 YYEEEE. V lost 0 bases and J lost 3; bases outside the gene matches: 8. The CDR3 sequence is 16 residues long. The CDR3 region is CASSLAGGQVVYEQYF. CDR3 nucleotides: TGTGCCAGCAGCTTGGCCGGGGGACAGGTCGTCTACGAGCAGTACTTC.

The chain uses TRBV15 and TRBJ2-1, with a weak D call TRBD2 (6 bases). This CDR3 has 16 residues. The germline V gene has CDR1 LNHNV and CDR2 YYDKDF (reference sequence). V was shortened by 3 bases and J by 6 bases, with 18 bases between the two germline ends. The CDR3 reads CATSRKNSGIRNEQFF. For the CDR3, the DNA is TGTGCCACCAGCAGGAAGAATAGCGGAATACGCAATGAGCAGTTCTTC.

The chain uses TRBV19 and TRBJ2-2; no reliable D call. The V gene lost 4 bases and the J gene lost 7 bases, with 7 bases spanning the gap. CDR1 LNHDA and CDR2 SQIVND come from the germline V gene (reference sequence). This CDR3 is 12 amino acids long. This CDR3 reads CASSTRIGELFF. Written as DNA, the CDR3 is TGTGCCAGTAGTACCCGTATCGGGGAGCTGTTTTTT. The full variable domain, rest sourced from reference TRBV19 and TRBJ2-2, is DGGITQSPKYLFRKEGQNVTLSCEQNLNHDAMYWYRQDPGQGLRLIYYSQIVNDFQKGDIAEGYSVSREKKESFPLTVTSAQKNPTAFYLCASSTRIGELFFGEGSRLTVL.

This chain connects TRBV6-5 to TRBJ1-3, with TRBD1 matching 7 bases. V lost 2 bases and J lost 3; bases outside the gene matches: 4. Germline assignment: CDR1 MNHEY and CDR2 SVGAGI. This CDR3 is built from 15 residues. The CDR3 loop reads CASSYPDRDGNTIYF. CDR3 sequence (DNA): TGTGCCAGCAGTTACCCTGACAGGGATGGAAACACCATATATTTT.

This chain uses TRBV30 with TRBJ1-5; the D is unclear. This CDR3 spans 14 amino acids. Germline CDR1 and CDR2: GTSNPN and SVGIG (reference sequence). V dropped 0 bases and J dropped 6 bases, with 12 bases sitting between them. CDR3 bases: TGTGCCTGGAGTGTATGGGCAGCAGGTCAGCCCCAGCATTTT. Its protein product is CAWSVWAAGQPQHF.

A few counts support this clone. This chain uses TRBV28 with TRBJ2-7, with 8 bases fitting TRBD2. Per the germline V gene, CDR1 is MDHEN and CDR2 is SYDVKM. CDR3 length equals 11 residues. V lost 8 bases to trimming and J lost 8 bases; unmatched junction nucleotides: 5. The CDR3 here is CASRTSTKQYF. The CDR3 coding sequence is TGTGCCAGCCGGACTAGCACTAAGCAGTACTTC.

The rearrangement joins TRBV2 to TRBJ1-5; TRBD1 aligns across 8 bases. This CDR3 region has 14 residues. The germline CDR1 and CDR2 sequences are SNHLY and FYNNEI. Trimming cost V 2 bases and J 8 bases; bases outside gene matches: 5. The CDR3 DNA follows: TGTGCCAGCAGTGAACCAGGGGGCGCGGAGCCCCAGCATTTT. It yields the protein CASSEPGGAEPQHF.

This clone was counted between two and nine times. This chain uses TRBV11-1 with TRBJ1-2; TRBD1 matches at 7 bases. CDR1 and CDR2 from the germline V gene are SGHAT and FQDESV (reference sequence). With 4 bases clipped from V and 7 bases from J, the junction kept 3 bases outside the gene matches. CDR3 length: 12 residues. CDR3: CASSWGQSGYTF. CDR3 DNA: TGTGCCAGCAGCTGGGGACAGTCTGGCTACACCTTC.

The chain is built from TRBV11-2 and TRBJ2-3; 10 bases fit TRBD2. V dropped 1 base and J dropped 1; count of bases not matched to a gene: 5. CDR3 length: 17 amino acids. The germline gives CDR1 SGHAT, CDR2 FQNNGV. The CDR3 region has the DNA TGTGCCAGCAGCTTAGGGGCTAGCGGGGGTCGCACAGATACGCAGTATTTT. Its protein is CASSLGASGGRTDTQYF.